The source of this T cell receptor (beta chain) is a study of blood T cell repertoires in COVID-19. About the study: The United States, Italy and Spain provided the acute and convalescent COVID-19 samples. The cDNA or gDNA used as material had been derived from T cells, B-cell-depleted T cells, or PBMCs.

The CDR3 runs 14 residues. V was clipped by 7 bases and J by 6 bases; unmatched bases: 11. Germline-derived CDR1 and CDR2 are SEHNR and FQNEAQ (reference sequence). Authors' analysis steps: By means of reference gene primer amplification, nucleated cell counts were estimated. The assay was immunoSEQ multiplex PCR, and TCRdb's table has in-frame clones only and misses some. V and J calls and clone size come straight from that table; D and trimming were deduced from the DNA. Among fewer than 250,000 clones listed, around 90% were seen once. The chain uses TRBV7-9 and TRBJ1-2, with TRBD1 identical over 7 bases. The sequenced sample was peripheral blood. This sequence originates from a man aged 30 to 45 with COVID-19, enrolled during active disease. The CDR3 nucleotides are TGTGCCAGCACCAGGACAGGTTCCTCTGATGGCTACACCTTC. Its protein product is CASTRTGSSDGYTF.